Included here is one T cell receptor (beta chain) sequence, with context. What this receptor recognizes is not known. No per-base quality is available; no much larger clone lies one base away. V loses 0 bases at its end and J loses 5 bases; junction bases beyond the gene matches: 7. From the cysteine up to the phenylalanine, the CDR3 has a length of 16 residues. Of all the DNA, just the CDR3 is kept, 48 bases in frame from base 1. For CDR1 and CDR2, the germline V gene lists SGDLS and YYNGEE. Libraries came from RACE. The run used a NextSeq 500. Library preparation attached unique molecular identifiers to individual cDNA molecules for quantitative, reproducible TCR counting. Each blood RNA sample was used to sequence both TCR alpha and TCR beta chains. Regarding the original processing steps: A median of about 87,000 TCRs per sample was observed, with a range of about 23,224 to 700,000. V, J and CDR3 annotation of the TCR reads was carried out using the Decombinator software suite. Every sample was subsampled to the same number of TCRs (28,000) for the PS versus PT1 abundance plots. Expanded TCRs were defined as absent before sensitization and observed at least eight times at the 2-week time point. TCRdb trimmed public reads at Q25 via fastp, called clones via MiXCR and kept in-frame beta chains. Every distinct CDR3 protein forms one entry, paired with its most common genes and DNA. TCRdb's processing, not the authors' own work, is the source of the V and J calls. In all, the sample holds around 250,000 distinct CDR3 sequences, and more than 6.5% of those were seen once. The biggest ten clones account for 2% to 3% of the sample.

The data stem from a study of human T cells and chemical hapten exposure (dated by TCRdb to the early 2020s). Study-level background: For sensitization, 2% DPC in acetone was applied to an approximately 2 cm by approximately 2 cm area of upper inner arm skin. Weekly therapeutic DPC doses were additionally applied to the scalp of patients throughout the roughly 24-week study period. Patch testing was done on the upper back using Finn chambers containing 0.01% DPC, and results were scored after 6 days according to International Contact Dermatitis Research Group standards. The patient cohort, mostly female, included alopecia areata with under or over 50% scalp involvement, alopecia totalis and alopecia universalis. Libraries were combined into a pool for sequencing, and differences in TCR yield between samples came mainly from small differences in library volumes within the pool. In alopecia patients, the study followed how the peripheral blood TCR repertoire changed in vivo over primary and secondary sensitization to diphenylcyclopropenone (DPC), a hapten. Patient blood was sampled pre-sensitization (week 0) and at 2, 6 and about 24 weeks after DPC sensitization. Blood for TCR sequencing was provided by twenty-nine alopecia patients at one to four time points (pre-sensitization, 2, 6 and 24 weeks). The study at large found these results: Significantly more large CDR3 similarity clusters were formed by expanded TCRs than by pre-sensitization or healthy control sets, consistent with antigen-driven responses. Because every patient had alopecia, a presumed autoimmune disease, the patients' immune response might differ from that of healthy individuals. Patch test score was positively correlated with the number of PT1 expanded TCRs, with significance at thresholds 8, 16 and 32 but not at 4. Repeated subsampling changed both the strength of the expansion versus patch-test correlation and the threshold at which that correlation became significant. DPC sensitization did not change the number of TCRs with a frequency above 1 in 1000, and there was no evidence of changes in global repertoire structure.

Interpreted using the paper, the time point label stands for: pre-sensitization, week 0. The treatment or condition tag for this specimen amounts to: therapeutic diphenylcyclopropenone sensitization with weekly scalp DPC. Blood at each patch-test visit was drawn before the patch test was applied. Eligible patients were aged 18 to 70, diagnosed with alopecia, deemed suitable for DPC therapy, and excluded if pregnant. Total RNA was extracted from unfractionated whole blood collected in Tempus Blood RNA tubes. Sequencing used whole blood, obtained in connection with sensitization to the hapten diphenylcyclopropenone (DPC). This chain is built from TRBV9 and TRBJ2-7, and TRBD1 aligns with 11 junction nucleotides. The TCR was taken from a woman in her thirties or forties with alopecia areata. Some clones in this sample may be carry-over from other donors' samples. The nucleotides are TGTGCCAGCAGCGTAGGATTTGGACAGGGGGCCGACGAGCAGTACTTC. The resulting protein is CASSVGFGQGADEQYF.